Presented here are 18 T cell receptor beta chains from one specimen sequenced in a study of shared T cell receptors in the human thymus. Profiling relied on immunoSEQ multiplex PCR, and the TCRdb table lists in-frame clones only, not all of them. This sample carries hundreds of thousands of clones, 95% of them seen once, and the ten largest clones take 0.015% to 0.02%. The sequenced sample was thymocytes. These receptors were collected from a human donor.

The gene calls are TRBV4-3 and TRBJ2-2; D is unclear. Germline assignment: CDR1 LGHNA and CDR2 YSLEER. V lost 6 bases and J lost 1, with 9 bases in between. CDR3 length: 14 residues. This CDR3 reads CASRPIMNTGELFF. DNA of the CDR3: TGCGCCAGCAGGCCAATAATGAACACCGGGGAGCTGTTTTTT.

This chain uses TRBV28 with TRBJ2-4; D gene unclear. The V gene's germline CDR1 is MDHEN and CDR2 SYDVKM. CDR3 length: 12 residues. Trimming shortened V by 6 bases and J by 1 base, and 4 bases separated the two germline ends. The CDR3 bases are TGTGCCAGCAGGGGGGCCAAAAACATTCAGTACTTC. Translation: CASRGAKNIQYF.

A single count supports this clone. In DNA, the CDR3 is TGTGCCACCAGCAGAGACACGGCCTGCCCAGTCCTCGACGAGCAGTACTTC. It codes for CATSRDTACPVLDEQYF. The rearrangement links TRBV15 to TRBJ2-7; D remains ambiguous. This CDR3 has 17 residues. Germline V gene data show CDR1 as LNHNV and CDR2 as YYDKDF (reference sequence). V was clipped by 0 bases and J by 5 bases, with 20 bases between them.

The chain carries TRBV7-2 and TRBJ2-7; 14 bases match TRBD2. CDR1 is SGHTA, CDR2 FQGNSA, per germline. V trimming: 1 base; J trimming: 5 bases; junction bases outside the gene matches: 7. The CDR3 is made up of 17 amino acids. Here the CDR3 DNA reads TGTGCCAGCAGCTTAGAAGGACTAGCGGGAGGCCCCAACGAGCAGTACTTC. Translation gives CASSLEGLAGGPNEQYF.

J is TRBJ2-1 and V is TRBV28; TRBD1 aligns across 8 bases. The germline V gene encodes CDR1 MDHEN and CDR2 SYDVKM. CDR3 length: 19 amino acids. Trimming at V came to 2 bases and at J to 4 bases, leaving 16 bases not matched to a gene. The CDR3 loop is CASSLGWLIRQGTYNEQFF. CDR3 sequence (DNA): TGTGCCAGCAGTTTAGGATGGTTGATCAGACAGGGGACATACAATGAGCAGTTCTTC.

This chain joins TRBV10-3 and TRBJ1-5; TRBD1 matches at 11 bases. CDR1 is ENHRY and CDR2 is SYGVKD in the germline V gene. V shed 6 bases, J shed 0 bases, and the junction held 7 bases outside the gene matches. CDR3 size: 17 residues. The CDR3 loop reads CAIRPGQGDNSNQPQHF. The CDR3 bases are TGTGCCATCAGGCCGGGACAGGGGGATAATAGCAATCAGCCCCAGCATTTT.

In nucleotides, the CDR3 is TGTGCCAGCAGCCAGGGCGCGGCCGATACGCAGTATTTT. It codes for CASSQGAADTQYF. The chain employs TRBV14 and TRBJ2-3; no firm D call. Trimming pared 3 bases from V and 6 bases from J, leaving 10 bases between. Germline CDR1 and CDR2: SGHDN and FVKESK. This CDR3 contains 13 residues. Combining the CDR3 with reference TRBV14 and TRBJ2-3 gives the whole variable domain EAGVTQFPSHSVIEKGQTVTLRCDPISGHDNLYWYRRVMGKEIKFLLHFVKESKQDESGMPNNRFLAERTGGTYSTLKVQPAELEDSGVYFCASSQGAADTQYFGPGTRLTVL.

The chain combines TRBV6-4 with TRBJ1-2; the match to TRBD1 covers 7 bases. V shed 6 bases and J 4 bases; nucleotides not matched to a gene: 8. There are 14 residues in the CDR3. Germline V gene lookup returns CDR1 MRHNA and CDR2 SNTAGT. CDR3 DNA sequence: TGTGCCAGCAGCGCACAGGGGTGCTGCTATGGCTACACCTTC. It yields the protein CASSAQGCCYGYTF.

This rearrangement joins TRBV6-4 to TRBJ2-2, with 7 bases fitting TRBD1. Germline values: CDR1 MRHNA, CDR2 SNTAGT. V lost 5 bases to trimming and J lost 4 bases; unmatched junction nucleotides: 7. The CDR3 is 15 residues long. The CDR3 here is CASSPGQLITGELFF. The CDR3 DNA sequence: TGTGCCAGCAGTCCGGGACAGTTAATCACCGGGGAGCTGTTTTTT.

The count of this clone is one. The chain recombines TRBV7-8 with TRBJ1-1; 7 bases line up with TRBD1. The germline CDR1 and CDR2 sequences are SGHVS and FQNEAQ. The CDR3 is made up of 14 amino acids. V lost 7 bases, J lost 2 bases, and 7 bases stayed unmatched. The CDR3 sequence: CASIRRTGNTEAFF. DNA of the CDR3: TGTGCCAGCATCCGCCGGACAGGCAACACTGAAGCTTTCTTT. The full variable domain, completed using reference TRBV7-8 and TRBJ1-1, is GAGVSQSPRYKVAKRGQDVALRCDPISGHVSLFWYQQALGQGPEFLTYFQNEAQLDKSGLPSDRFFAERPEGSVSTLKIQRTQQEDSAVYLCASIRRTGNTEAFFGQGTRLTVV.

The chain uses TRBV6-1 and TRBJ2-7; 7 nucleotides line up with TRBD2. CDR3 size: 15 residues. Germline values: CDR1 MNHNS, CDR2 SASEGT. V was pared by 0 bases and J by 5 bases, with 7 bases of the junction left unmatched. This chain's CDR3 is CASSEAGGPVHEQYF. In nucleotides, the CDR3 is TGTGCCAGCAGTGAAGCGGGAGGGCCGGTCCACGAGCAGTACTTC.

The V call is TRBV5-4, the J call TRBJ2-5; D possibly matches TRBD1 or TRBD2 (5 bases each). CDR1 and CDR2 (germline): SGHNT, YYREEE (reference sequence). CDR3 size: 15 residues. The ends were cut back, 2 bases at V and 4 bases at J, with 15 bases in the middle. The CDR3 DNA follows: TGTGCCAGCAGCTTCGGGGCGGTTGGCGCAGAGACCCAGTACTTC. This encodes CASSFGAVGAETQYF. Supplemented by reference TRBV5-4 and TRBJ2-5, the full variable domain reads ETGVTQSPTHLIKTRGQQVTLRCSSQSGHNTVSWYQQALGQGPQFIFQYYREEENGRGNFPPRFSGLQFPNYSSELNVNALELDDSALYLCASSFGAVGAETQYFGPGTRLLVL.

This sequence joins TRBV6-5 and TRBJ2-7; no firm D call. This CDR3 comprises 14 residues. Germline loops: CDR1 MNHEY, CDR2 SVGAGI. V gave up 5 bases and J gave up 5 bases, with 16 bases separating them. CDR3 coding DNA: TGTGCCAGCAGTATACGCCCCTCGGGCCACGAGCAGTACTTC. Translated, it gives CASSIRPSGHEQYF.

V is TRBV5-6 and J is TRBJ1-4, with D possibly TRBD1 on 6 matching bases. V dropped 7 bases and J dropped 8 bases, with 21 bases sitting between them. Germline lookup yields CDR1 SGHDT and CDR2 YYEEEE. This CDR3 region has 15 residues. The CDR3 here is CASVGIRGGSEKLFF. In DNA, the CDR3 is TGTGCCAGCGTCGGTATCAGGGGCGGATCAGAAAAACTGTTTTTT.

The chain couples TRBV28 to TRBJ2-7; 8 bases match TRBD1. Losses at the gene ends were 6 bases for V and 3 bases for J; bases not matched to a gene: 10. The V gene's germline CDR1 is MDHEN and CDR2 SYDVKM. The CDR3 sequence is 15 residues long. The CDR3 loop is CASREATGVYYEQYF. Here the CDR3 DNA reads TGTGCCAGCAGAGAAGCGACAGGGGTCTACTACGAGCAGTACTTC.

This chain joins TRBV5-6 and TRBJ2-7; 11 nucleotides line up with TRBD1. The CDR3 has 14 residues. Germline CDR1 is SGHDT and CDR2 is YYEEEE. J gave up 5 bases and V 4 bases, and 5 bases lay outside the gene matches. The CDR3 DNA is TGTGCCAGCAGCCCTGGGACAGGGGGTCACGAGCAGTACTTC. Translating gives CASSPGTGGHEQYF.

The chain employs TRBV25-1 and TRBJ2-5, with 7 bases fitting TRBD2. CDR3 length equals 16 residues. The J segment lost 1 base and the V segment lost 4 bases, leaving 9 bases of the junction unmatched. Germline loops: CDR1 MGHDK, CDR2 SYGVNS. CDR3 amino acids: CASSVWRAGRQETQYF. For the CDR3, the DNA is TGTGCCAGCAGTGTTTGGAGAGCGGGGCGCCAAGAGACCCAGTACTTC.

The chain couples TRBV7-3 to TRBJ2-1; no firm D call. The CDR3 consists of 15 residues. Looked up from germline, CDR1 is SGHTA and CDR2 is FQGTGA. The V end was cut by 2 bases, the J end by 5 bases, with 13 bases between. CDR3 bases: TGTGCCAGCAGCTTAGGTCGGCTTCCCGACAATGAGCAGTTCTTC. As protein: CASSLGRLPDNEQFF. The full variable domain, its missing parts supplied by reference TRBV7-3 and TRBJ2-1, is GAGVSQTPSNKVTEKGKYVELRCDPISGHTALYWYRQSLGQGPEFLIYFQGTGAADDSGLPNDRFFAVRPEGSVSTLKIQRTERGDSAVYLCASSLGRLPDNEQFFGPGTRLTVL.